The rows below give T cell receptor beta chains drawn from one sample of a study of cytomegalovirus exposure and HLA in healthy donors. Assay used: immunoSEQ multiplex PCR; TCRdb lists only in-frame clones, some missing. Of about 170,000 clones listed, over 60% are singletons. The sequencing sample was made of PBMCs. The receptors were gathered from a girl aged 10-17 years in good health and CMV-seronegative. Each CDR3 is given with its conserved first and last residue. The order of the fields is CDR3 protein, CDR3 DNA, CDR3 length, J gene, clone size, D gene, V gene. D genes are given only for firm matches. Where a row states a size, it is once, few, many or the class of an expanded clone; other rows omit it.

CDR3: CASSRQQGARGWFTGELFF; DNA: TGCGCCAGCAGCCGACAACAGGGGGCAAGGGGATGGTTCACCGGGGAGCTGTTTTTT; length: 19; J: TRBJ2-2; size: -; D: TRBD1; V: TRBV5-1
CDR3: CAIRGDGSPLHF; DNA: TGTGCCATCAGGGGAGATGGGTCACCCCTCCACTTT; length: 12; J: TRBJ1-6; size: -; D: -; V: TRBV10-3
CDR3: CASSPAGTVYEQYF; DNA: TGTGCCAGCAGCCCAGCTGGGACAGTCTACGAGCAGTACTTC; length: 14; J: TRBJ2-7; size: -; D: TRBD1; V: TRBV7-9
CDR3: CASSFRGVQGAVGGYTF; DNA: TGTGCCAGCAGTTTTAGGGGGGTACAGGGGGCTGTTGGTGGCTACACCTTC; length: 17; J: TRBJ1-2; size: -; D: TRBD1; V: TRBV27
CDR3: CASSFRLQGETGELFF; DNA: TGCGCCAGCAGCTTCAGGTTACAGGGGGAAACCGGGGAGCTGTTTTTT; length: 16; J: TRBJ2-2; size: -; D: TRBD1; V: TRBV5-1
CDR3: CASSPSVTQEPYF; DNA: TGTGCCAGCAGCCCAAGTGTCACCCAGGAACCTTACTTC; length: 13; J: TRBJ2-7; size: -; D: -; V: TRBV7-3
CDR3: CAIPGQGIYGYTF; DNA: TGTGCCATACCGGGACAGGGCATCTATGGCTACACCTTC; length: 13; J: TRBJ1-2; size: -; D: TRBD1; V: TRBV10-3
CDR3: CASSSPQTGFRAFF; DNA: TGTGCCAGCTCATCCCCTCAGACAGGGTTTAGGGCTTTCTTT; length: 14; J: TRBJ1-1; size: -; D: TRBD1; V: TRBV18
CDR3: CASSEGHGEAFF; DNA: TGTGCCAGCAGTGAGGGACACGGGGAAGCTTTCTTT; length: 12; J: TRBJ1-1; size: -; D: -; V: TRBV25-1
CDR3: CASSLRGTEAFF; DNA: TGCGCCAGCAGCTTGCGGGGCACTGAAGCTTTCTTT; length: 12; J: TRBJ1-1; size: -; D: -; V: TRBV5-1
CDR3: CASSKRAHTSSGANVLTF; DNA: TGTGCCAGCAGCAAGAGGGCACATACCAGCTCTGGGGCCAACGTCCTGACTTTC; length: 18; J: TRBJ2-6; size: -; D: -; V: TRBV27
CDR3: CASAVGLSSGNTIYF; DNA: TGTGCCAGCGCAGTCGGGTTAAGCTCTGGAAACACCATATATTTT; length: 15; J: TRBJ1-3; size: -; D: -; V: TRBV6-6
CDR3: CASSKRTYDAQHF; DNA: TGTGCCAGCAGTAAGAGAACGTATGATGCCCAGCATTTT; length: 13; J: TRBJ1-5; size: -; D: -; V: TRBV6-5
CDR3: CASSLEAGAPQETQYF; DNA: TGCGCCAGCAGCTTGGAGGCGGGGGCCCCTCAAGAGACCCAGTACTTC; length: 16; J: TRBJ2-5; size: few; D: -; V: TRBV5-1
CDR3: CASSLGGSSSYEQYF; DNA: TGCGCCAGCAGCCTGGGGGGGTCAAGCTCCTACGAGCAGTACTTC; length: 15; J: TRBJ2-7; size: -; D: TRBD2; V: TRBV4-1
CDR3: CASSAWTGSNQPQHF; DNA: TGTGCCAGCAGTGCCTGGACAGGTAGCAATCAGCCCCAGCATTTT; length: 15; J: TRBJ1-5; size: few; D: TRBD1; V: TRBV6-1
CDR3: CASSEDRGNYEQYF; DNA: TGTGCCAGCAGTGAGGACAGAGGCAACTACGAGCAGTACTTC; length: 14; J: TRBJ2-7; size: -; D: -; V: TRBV2
CDR3: CASSSGGQGWAGELFF; DNA: TGTGCCAGCAGCTCAGGAGGACAGGGGTGGGCCGGGGAGCTGTTTTTT; length: 16; J: TRBJ2-2; size: -; D: TRBD1; V: TRBV7-9
CDR3: CASNTRAGGYEQYF; DNA: TGTGCCAGCAACACCCGTGCGGGGGGCTACGAGCAGTACTTC; length: 14; J: TRBJ2-7; size: -; D: TRBD2; V: TRBV7-8
CDR3: CASPGGNTIYF; DNA: TGTGCCAGCCCGGGGGGAAACACCATATATTTT; length: 11; J: TRBJ1-3; size: -; D: -; V: TRBV7-9
CDR3: CASRPGTVNTEAFF; DNA: TGTGCCAGCAGACCCGGGACAGTGAACACTGAAGCTTTCTTT; length: 14; J: TRBJ1-1; size: -; D: TRBD1; V: TRBV7-9
CDR3: CSAPLNTF; DNA: TGCAGTGCTCCCCTTAACACCTTC; length: 8; J: TRBJ1-2; size: once; D: -; V: TRBV20-1
CDR3: CASSMILGSSYNSPLHF; DNA: TGTGCCAGTAGTATGATCCTGGGGAGCTCCTATAATTCACCCCTCCACTTT; length: 17; J: TRBJ1-6; size: -; D: -; V: TRBV19
CDR3: CASSALTGGNQPQHF; DNA: TGTGCCAGCAGTGCTCTGACAGGGGGCAATCAGCCCCAGCATTTT; length: 15; J: TRBJ1-5; size: few; D: TRBD1; V: TRBV6-1
CDR3: CASSPGQIDGYTF; DNA: TGTGCCAGCTCACCAGGACAGATCGATGGCTACACCTTC; length: 13; J: TRBJ1-2; size: few; D: -; V: TRBV18
CDR3: CASSFYPGVIETQYF; DNA: TGTGCCAGCAGCTTTTACCCAGGGGTGATAGAGACCCAGTACTTC; length: 15; J: TRBJ2-5; size: -; D: -; V: TRBV7-6
CDR3: CASSSGTGVYNEQFF; DNA: TGTGCCAGCAGCTCCGGGACAGGGGTTTACAATGAGCAGTTCTTC; length: 15; J: TRBJ2-1; size: -; D: TRBD1; V: TRBV7-9
CDR3: CASSLGGGNSPLHF; DNA: TGTGCCAGCTCACTCGGCGGGGGTAATTCACCCCTCCACTTT; length: 14; J: TRBJ1-6; size: -; D: -; V: TRBV7-3
CDR3: CASSSGERSSSYEQYF; DNA: TGTGCCAGCAGCTCCGGTGAGAGGAGCTCTTCCTACGAGCAGTACTTC; length: 16; J: TRBJ2-7; size: -; D: -; V: TRBV5-8